The 31 T cell receptor beta chains listed next were all sequenced from one sample in a study of OX40 agonist ivuxolimab in advanced cancers. Using immunoSEQ multiplex PCR, the repertoire was profiled, and TCRdb retains in-frame clones only, with some absent. The table has around 72,000 clones, 70% to 90% seen once; the top ten hold 17%. The sample was CD4+ or CD8+ T cells sorted from blood, taken in a trial of the OX40 agonist ivuxolimab. These receptors were collected from an adult with an advanced solid tumor such as melanoma, head and neck, liver or kidney cancer.

In this sample, this clone turned up a few times. Its ends do not fully match the called genes, so a read error is possible. This sequence joins TRBV5-1 and TRBJ2-7, with 13 bases fitting TRBD2. Per germline, CDR1 SGHRS and CDR2 YFSETQ. The CDR3 runs to 18 residues. The CDR3 coding sequence is TGCGCCAGCAGCTTGGGGACTAGCGGGAGAAGAGTCTCCAACGAGCAGTACTTC. Amino acid sequence: CASSLGTSGRRVSNEQYF.

The V call is TRBV28, the J call TRBJ2-1; 7 bases align to TRBD1. This CDR3 is 16 amino acids long. Germline CDR1 and CDR2: MDHEN and SYDVKM. V shed 3 bases and J 5 bases; nucleotides not matched to a gene: 10. The DNA for the CDR3 is TGTGCCAGCAGTTTCCCCGGACAGGCAATAAACAATGAGCAGTTCTTC. This sequence encodes CASSFPGQAINNEQFF.

The rearrangement uses TRBV7-2 and TRBJ1-5; 7 bases are shared with TRBD1. CDR3 length: 15 residues. The germline CDR1 and CDR2 sequences are SGHTA and FQGNSA. The ends lost 1 base at V and 4 bases at J; junction bases unmatched: 4. CDR3: CASSLVGTENQPQHF. The CDR3 DNA follows: TGTGCCAGCAGCTTAGTTGGGACAGAGAATCAGCCCCAGCATTTT.

J is TRBJ2-5 and V is TRBV25-1; TRBD1 might be the D (5 bases). This CDR3 comprises 15 residues. V was clipped by 2 bases and J by 0 bases, with 10 bases between them. The germline gives CDR1 MGHDK, CDR2 SYGVNS. The CDR3 protein is CASSELPGNQETQYF. The CDR3 DNA reads TGTGCCAGCAGTGAACTCCCAGGGAACCAAGAGACCCAGTACTTC.

This clone occurred once. The V call is TRBV18, the J call TRBJ2-2, with no clear D. The CDR3 covers 17 residues. The germline CDR1 and CDR2 sequences are KGHSH and LQKENI. The germline V and J ends were trimmed by 0 bases and 8 bases, with 19 bases remaining between them. In nucleotides, the CDR3 is TGTGCCAGCTCACCACCGGTGACACCCAGTTTCGCAGGGGAGCTGTTTTTT. Amino acid sequence: CASSPPVTPSFAGELFF.

This chain connects TRBV28 to TRBJ1-2; 8 positions match TRBD1. Losses at the gene ends were 2 bases for V and 1 base for J; bases not matched to a gene: 3. Germline CDR1 MDHEN, CDR2 SYDVKM. The CDR3 is 15 residues long. The CDR3 is CASSLRTGFNYGYTF. CDR3 in DNA: TGTGCCAGCAGTTTACGGACAGGGTTTAACTATGGCTACACCTTC.

The rearrangement uses TRBV5-1 and TRBJ2-7; possible D gene TRBD1, 6 bases. The germline V and J ends were trimmed by 7 bases and 6 bases, with 20 bases remaining between them. This CDR3 region has 14 residues. Germline CDR1 SGHRS, CDR2 YFSETQ. CDR3 sequence: CASSRTADKSEQYF. The CDR3 region has the DNA TGCGCCAGCTCTAGGACAGCGGACAAGAGCGAGCAGTACTTC.

V usage is TRBV19 and J usage is TRBJ2-3; D may be TRBD1 or TRBD2 (6 bases each). Between the trimmed V and J ends, which lost 3 bases and 3 bases, there was a span of 13 bases. The length of the CDR3 is 15 residues. Germline assignment: CDR1 LNHDA and CDR2 SQIVND (reference sequence). CDR3 in DNA: TGTGCCAGTAGTATCCAGGGGAGGCGGACAGATACGCAGTATTTT. Translation: CASSIQGRRTDTQYF.

As regards this clone: A much larger clone lies one base from this, so it may be a read error. Other DNA sequences in the sample encode the same CDR3. V and J are TRBV9 and TRBJ2-7; 10 nucleotides align to TRBD2. CDR1 SGDLS and CDR2 YYNGEE come from the germline V gene. The CDR3 contains 14 residues. In nucleotides, the CDR3 is TGTGCCAGTAGCGTAGGACTAGCGGCCTACGAGCAGTACTTC. Its protein is CASSVGLAAYEQYF.

V is TRBV5-4 and J is TRBJ2-7; 13 nucleotides line up with TRBD2. V gave up 3 bases and J gave up 5 bases; unmatched junction bases: 5. The CDR3 length is 15 residues. Germline loops: CDR1 SGHNT, CDR2 YYREEE (reference sequence). Written as DNA, the CDR3 is TGTGCCAGCAGCTCGCGGGGACTAGCGGGAAACGAGCAGTACTTC. Its translation is CASSSRGLAGNEQYF. The whole variable domain, filled in from reference TRBV5-4 and TRBJ2-7, reads ETGVTQSPTHLIKTRGQQVTLRCSSQSGHNTVSWYQQALGQGPQFIFQYYREEENGRGNFPPRFSGLQFPNYSSELNVNALELDDSALYLCASSSRGLAGNEQYFGPGTRLTVT.

J is TRBJ2-1 and V is TRBV10-3; TRBD2 matches at 8 bases. V lost 2 bases to trimming and J lost 8 bases; unmatched junction nucleotides: 2. Germline V gene sequence: CDR1 ENHRY, CDR2 SYGVKD. The CDR3 has 13 amino acids. The CDR3 sequence: CAISEAGGDEQFF. The CDR3 DNA follows: TGTGCCATCAGTGAGGCCGGGGGGGATGAGCAGTTCTTC.

This clone was seen a single time. The rearrangement links TRBV6-4 to TRBJ2-1; perhaps TRBD2 as D (5 bases). Trimming took 0 bases from V and 10 from J, leaving 19 bases between them. Germline lookup yields CDR1 MRHNA and CDR2 SNTAGT. This CDR3 region has 16 residues. The CDR3 region is CASSDSGYVGIGEQFF. DNA of the CDR3: TGTGCCAGCAGTGACTCAGGGTACGTCGGGATAGGCGAGCAGTTCTTC.

Points on this clone: One junction end does not reproduce the germline sequence, and a read error may be involved. The sample contains more than one DNA sequence encoding this CDR3. This chain joins TRBV19 and TRBJ1-1; D ambiguous. Per germline, CDR1 LNHDA and CDR2 SQIVND (reference sequence). CDR3 size: 12 residues. The CDR3 protein is CASSSGSTEAFF. CDR3 sequence (DNA): TGTGCCAGTAGTTCGGGGAGCACTGAGGCTTTCTTT.

With regard to this clone: Germline and junction disagree at one end, which may indicate a read error. The rearrangement joins TRBV6-5 to TRBJ2-6; D is unclear. Germline values: CDR1 MNHEY, CDR2 SVGAGI. The CDR3 contains 13 residues. CDR3 residues: CASSDSGANVLTF. The CDR3 coding sequence is TGTGCCAGCAGTGACTCTGGGGCCAACGTCCTGACTTTC.

The chain has TRBV5-4 and TRBJ2-7, with TRBD1 as a possible D gene (5 bases). Trimming left V 5 bases short and J 5 bases short, with 11 bases between. The CDR3 runs 12 residues. Germline V gene lookup returns CDR1 SGHNT and CDR2 YYREEE (reference sequence). In nucleotides, the CDR3 is TGTGCCAGCAGAAATCTAGGGGACGAGCAGTACTTC. This codes for CASRNLGDEQYF.

The chain uses TRBV18 and TRBJ2-3; 13 bases align to TRBD2. With V trimmed by 1 base and J by 4 bases, 2 bases remained unmatched. This CDR3 has 16 residues. Germline assignment: CDR1 KGHSH and CDR2 LQKENI. The CDR3 reads CASSPLGLAGADTQYF. CDR3 nucleotides: TGTGCCAGCTCACCACTTGGACTAGCGGGGGCAGATACGCAGTATTTT.

This chain connects TRBV10-3 to TRBJ1-5; D uncertain. The CDR3 runs to 14 residues. The V end lost 2 bases, the J end lost 7 bases, and 12 bases lay between the germline ends. Germline V gene lookup returns CDR1 ENHRY and CDR2 SYGVKD. CDR3 residues: CAISEVQLEQPQHF. The CDR3 nucleotides read TGTGCCATCAGTGAGGTTCAGTTGGAGCAGCCCCAGCATTTT.

The chain recombines TRBV19 with TRBJ1-1, with D uncertain. This CDR3 spans 13 amino acids. V was shortened by 2 bases and J by 4 bases, with 8 bases between the two germline ends. The germline V gene has CDR1 LNHDA and CDR2 SQIVND (reference sequence). CDR3 coding DNA: TGTGCCAGTAGTATAAAGGTTGGCACTGAAGCTTTCTTT. Encoded protein: CASSIKVGTEAFF.

V usage is TRBV6-6 and J usage is TRBJ2-1; D is possibly TRBD1 (5 bases). CDR1 and CDR2 from the germline V gene are MNHNY and SVGAGI (reference sequence). This CDR3 has 12 residues. V was clipped by 5 bases and J by 8 bases, with 10 bases between them. This chain's CDR3 is CASSPQGYEQFF. In DNA form, the CDR3 reads TGTGCCAGCAGTCCCCAGGGTTATGAGCAGTTCTTC.

This clone was detected once. One end of the junction varies from germline; a read error may be responsible. V is TRBV4-1 and J is TRBJ2-5; 9 positions agree with TRBD2. In germline, CDR1 is MGHRA, CDR2 YSYEKL. This CDR3 has 15 amino acids. The CDR3 loop is CASSKEPAGGETQYF. In DNA form, the CDR3 reads TGCGCCAGCAGCAAAGAGCCCGCGGGAGGGGAGACCCAGTACTTC.

This clone was detected once. The rearrangement joins TRBV4-1 to TRBJ2-7, with 9 positions matching TRBD2. V lost 4 bases, J lost 2 bases, and 6 bases stayed unmatched. The CDR3 loop spans 15 amino acids. CDR1 is MGHRA, CDR2 YSYEKL, per germline. The CDR3 is CASSLQTSGTYEQYF. CDR3 DNA sequence: TGCGCCAGCAGCCTTCAGACTAGCGGAACCTACGAGCAGTACTTC.

CDR3 bases: TGTGCCAGCAGTGCTGGGGGTTGGAGCAATCAGCCCCAGCATTTT. It codes for CASSAGGWSNQPQHF. The chain is built from TRBV2 and TRBJ1-5, with D tentatively TRBD1 (5 bases). The CDR3 has 15 residues. Germline V CDR1 and CDR2: SNHLY, FYNNEI. The V end lost 4 bases, the J end lost 1 base, and 11 bases lay between the germline ends.

The V call is TRBV10-3, the J call TRBJ1-4; perhaps TRBD1 as D (6 bases). Germline V gene sequence: CDR1 ENHRY, CDR2 SYGVKD. The CDR3 is 15 amino acids. V was cut by 4 bases and J by 8 bases, with 17 bases left in between. The CDR3 sequence: CAISALQGSPEKLFF. In DNA, the CDR3 is TGTGCCATCAGTGCACTACAGGGCTCGCCGGAAAAACTGTTTTTT.

The chain employs TRBV5-6 and TRBJ2-5; 10 nucleotides match TRBD2. The CDR3 extends over 14 amino acids. Germline CDR1 is SGHDT and CDR2 is YYEEEE. The V gene end was trimmed by 4 bases and the J gene end by 5 bases; junction bases not matched to a gene: 5. The CDR3 DNA follows: TGTGCCAGCAGCCCGGGACTAGCGATTGAGACCCAGTACTTC. Translation: CASSPGLAIETQYF.

The rearrangement joins TRBV5-1 to TRBJ2-1; D perhaps matches TRBD2 (5 bases). The CDR3 is 13 amino acids. Germline lookup yields CDR1 SGHRS and CDR2 YFSETQ. Trimming removed 4 bases at V and 9 bases at J, with 14 bases between. Here the CDR3 DNA reads TGCGCCAGCAGCCTAAACGCGGGTTTTGAGCAGTTCTTC. This translates into CASSLNAGFEQFF. The variable domain in full, with the rest retrieved from reference TRBV5-1 and TRBJ2-1, is KAGVTQTPRYLIKTRGQQVTLSCSPISGHRSVSWYQQTPGQGLQFLFEYFSETQRNKGNFPGRFSGRQFSNSRSEMNVSTLELGDSALYLCASSLNAGFEQFFGPGTRLTVL.

The chain carries TRBV5-1 and TRBJ2-3; D is possibly TRBD1 (5 bases). The CDR3 consists of 13 residues. Trimming took 6 bases from V and 5 from J, leaving 13 bases between them. Germline CDR1 reads SGHRS; CDR2 reads YFSETQ. CDR3 sequence: CASTLERGDTQYF. DNA for the CDR3: TGCGCCAGCACACTTGAAAGGGGAGATACGCAGTATTTT. Complete variable domain (other parts from reference TRBV5-1 and TRBJ2-3): KAGVTQTPRYLIKTRGQQVTLSCSPISGHRSVSWYQQTPGQGLQFLFEYFSETQRNKGNFPGRFSGRQFSNSRSEMNVSTLELGDSALYLCASTLERGDTQYFGPGTRLTVL.

The rearrangement uses TRBV5-1 and TRBJ1-2, with TRBD1 matching 8 bases. The CDR3 sequence is 17 residues long. Unmatched junction bases numbered 16, after V lost 4 bases and J lost 5 bases. Germline-derived CDR1 and CDR2 are SGHRS and YFSETQ. The CDR3 DNA is TGCGCCAGCAGCCCGAGTCTAACCGGACAGGGCCAATATGGCTACACCTTC. Protein sequence: CASSPSLTGQGQYGYTF.

The J gene is TRBJ1-1, the V gene TRBV5-1, with 12 bases matching TRBD1. The germline gives CDR1 SGHRS, CDR2 YFSETQ. The length of the CDR3 is 15 residues. V was pared by 4 bases and J by 2 bases, with 3 bases of the junction left unmatched. DNA of the CDR3: TGCGCCAGCAGCCTGGGGACAGGGGGCAACACTGAAGCTTTCTTT. It specifies CASSLGTGGNTEAFF.

This chain joins TRBV6-1 and TRBJ2-1; 8 bases fit TRBD2. The CDR3 runs to 14 residues. Trimming cost V 8 bases and J 7 bases; bases outside gene matches: 10. Per germline, CDR1 MNHNS and CDR2 SASEGT. CDR3: CASELLAEGNEQFF. The CDR3 DNA is TGTGCCAGCGAATTACTAGCGGAGGGGAATGAGCAGTTCTTC.

The rearrangement links TRBV7-9 to TRBJ1-3, with a possible D match to TRBD1 (6 bases). The CDR3 spans 14 residues. Germline CDR1 reads SEHNR; CDR2 reads FQNEAQ (reference sequence). V lost 4 bases, J lost 2 bases, and 9 bases lay in between. DNA of the CDR3: TGTGCCAGCAGCTACAGGGTTACTGGAAACACCATATATTTT. Translating it yields CASSYRVTGNTIYF.

This clone was detected only a few times. This rearrangement joins TRBV5-1 to TRBJ2-1; 12 bases map to TRBD2. This CDR3 region has 16 residues. The ends lost 4 bases at V and 7 bases at J; junction bases unmatched: 9. Germline V gives CDR1 SGHRS, CDR2 YFSETQ. CDR3 coding DNA: TGCGCCAGCAGCGCCGAACTAGCGGGAGGAGTGAATGAGCAGTTCTTC. Its protein is CASSAELAGGVNEQFF.